This TCR beta chain came from a study of shared clonotypes between healthy human individuals. Remarks on this clone: At the DNA level, this CDR3 is encoded by other sequences in the same sample as well.

V was clipped by 4 bases and J by 4 bases; unmatched bases: 2. Germline CDR1 SNHLY, CDR2 FYNNEI. The CDR3 runs to 13 residues. The repertoire was sequenced with immunoSEQ multiplex PCR; TCRdb's copy has only in-frame clones and lacks some. The sample has approximately 2.3 million clones; 80% to 95% are singletons. The sample consisted of naive CD4+ T cells from PBMCs. This sample's subset: CD45RA+ positively selected. The chain links TRBV2 to TRBJ2-7; TRBD1 matches at 9 bases. This sequence was found in a man in his late teens or twenties in good health. Some clones in this sample may be carry-over from other donors' samples. In DNA form, the CDR3 reads TGTGCCAGCAGTGGCGGGACAGGGTACGAGCAGTACTTC. This sequence encodes CASSGGTGYEQYF.